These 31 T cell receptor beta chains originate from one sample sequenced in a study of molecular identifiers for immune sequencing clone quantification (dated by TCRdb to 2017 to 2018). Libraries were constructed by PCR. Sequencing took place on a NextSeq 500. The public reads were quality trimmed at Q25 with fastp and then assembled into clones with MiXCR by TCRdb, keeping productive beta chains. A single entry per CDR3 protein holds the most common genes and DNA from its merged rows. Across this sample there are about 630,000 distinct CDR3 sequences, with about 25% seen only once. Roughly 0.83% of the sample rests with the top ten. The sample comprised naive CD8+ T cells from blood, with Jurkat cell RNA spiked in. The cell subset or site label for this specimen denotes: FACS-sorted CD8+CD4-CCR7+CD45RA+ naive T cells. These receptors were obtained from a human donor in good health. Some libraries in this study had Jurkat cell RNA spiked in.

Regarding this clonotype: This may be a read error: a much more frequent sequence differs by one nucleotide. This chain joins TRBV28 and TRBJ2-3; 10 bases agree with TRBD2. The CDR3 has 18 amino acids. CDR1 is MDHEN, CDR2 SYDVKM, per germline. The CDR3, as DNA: TGTGGCAGCAGTTTGAGGGGAGCGGGAGGGTACGGCACAGATACGCAGTATTTT. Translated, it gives CGSSLRGAGGYGTDTQYF.

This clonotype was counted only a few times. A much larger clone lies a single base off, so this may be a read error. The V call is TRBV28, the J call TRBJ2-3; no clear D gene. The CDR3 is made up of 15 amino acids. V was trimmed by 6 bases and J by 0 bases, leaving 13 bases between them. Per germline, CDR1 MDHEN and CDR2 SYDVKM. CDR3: CASREPGPSTDTQYF. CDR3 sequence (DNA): TGTGCCAGCAGAGAACCAGGACCCAGCACAGATACGCAGTATTTT.

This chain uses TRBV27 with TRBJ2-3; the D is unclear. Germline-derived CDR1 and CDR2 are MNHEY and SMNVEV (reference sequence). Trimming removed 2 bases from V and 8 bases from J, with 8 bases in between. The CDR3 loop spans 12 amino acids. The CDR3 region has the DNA TGTGCCAGCAGTTTAGGGCTGGGTACGCAGTATTTT. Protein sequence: CASSLGLGTQYF.

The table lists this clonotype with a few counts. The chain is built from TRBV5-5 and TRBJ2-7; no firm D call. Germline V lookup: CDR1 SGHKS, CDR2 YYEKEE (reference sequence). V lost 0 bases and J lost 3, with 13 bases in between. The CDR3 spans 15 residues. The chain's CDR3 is CASSLDYPGFYEQYF. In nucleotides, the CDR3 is TGTGCCAGCAGCTTGGACTATCCAGGCTTCTACGAGCAGTACTTC.

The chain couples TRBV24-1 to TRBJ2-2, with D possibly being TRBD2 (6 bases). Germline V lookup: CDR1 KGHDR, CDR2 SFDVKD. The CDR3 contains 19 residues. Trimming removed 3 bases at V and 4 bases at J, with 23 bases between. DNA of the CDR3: TGTGCCACCAGTGATCATACACTTACGGGACCCGGGGGCACCGGGGAGCTGTTTTTT. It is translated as CATSDHTLTGPGGTGELFF.

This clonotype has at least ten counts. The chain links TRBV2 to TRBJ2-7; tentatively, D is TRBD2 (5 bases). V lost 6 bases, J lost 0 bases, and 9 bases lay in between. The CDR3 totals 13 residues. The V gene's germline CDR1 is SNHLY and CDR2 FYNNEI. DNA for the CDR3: TGTGCCAGCAGGCCCGGGATCTCCTACGAGCAGTACTTC. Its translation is CASRPGISYEQYF.

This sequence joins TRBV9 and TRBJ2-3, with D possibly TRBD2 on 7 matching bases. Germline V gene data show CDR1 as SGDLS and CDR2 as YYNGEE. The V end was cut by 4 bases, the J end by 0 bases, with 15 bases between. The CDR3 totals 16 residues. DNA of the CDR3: TGTGCCAGCAGCCGCGGCGGGGGCCCTAGCACAGATACGCAGTATTTT. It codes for CASSRGGGPSTDTQYF.

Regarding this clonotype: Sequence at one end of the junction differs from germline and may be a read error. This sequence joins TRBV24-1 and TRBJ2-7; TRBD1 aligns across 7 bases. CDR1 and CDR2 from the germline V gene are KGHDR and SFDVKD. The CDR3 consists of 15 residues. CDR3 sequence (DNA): TGTGCCACCTGTGATTTACGAGGGGGCGTCTACGAGCAGTACTTC. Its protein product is CATCDLRGGVYEQYF.

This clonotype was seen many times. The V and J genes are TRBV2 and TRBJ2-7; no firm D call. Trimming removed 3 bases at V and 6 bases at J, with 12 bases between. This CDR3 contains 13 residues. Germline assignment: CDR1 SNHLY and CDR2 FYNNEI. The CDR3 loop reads CASSEPPSPEQYF. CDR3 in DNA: TGTGCCAGCAGTGAGCCCCCCTCCCCCGAGCAGTACTTC.

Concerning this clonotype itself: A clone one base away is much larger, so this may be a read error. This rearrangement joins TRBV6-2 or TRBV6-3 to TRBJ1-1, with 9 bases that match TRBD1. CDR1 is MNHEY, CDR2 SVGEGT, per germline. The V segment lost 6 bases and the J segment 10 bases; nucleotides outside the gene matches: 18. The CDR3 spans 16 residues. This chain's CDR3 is CASSLTGTGPHHGAFF. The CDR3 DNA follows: TGTGCCAGCAGCTTAACCGGGACAGGGCCCCACCATGGAGCTTTCTTT.

The CDR3 loop reads CASRDWTGGHEQYF. The CDR3 nucleotides are TGTGCCAGCAGAGACTGGACAGGGGGCCACGAGCAGTACTTC. V gene TRBV27 combines with J gene TRBJ2-7, with 11 bases aligning to TRBD1. CDR1 is MNHEY and CDR2 is SMNVEV in the germline V gene (reference sequence). Unmatched junction bases numbered 6, after V lost 6 bases and J lost 5 bases. The CDR3 length is 14 residues.

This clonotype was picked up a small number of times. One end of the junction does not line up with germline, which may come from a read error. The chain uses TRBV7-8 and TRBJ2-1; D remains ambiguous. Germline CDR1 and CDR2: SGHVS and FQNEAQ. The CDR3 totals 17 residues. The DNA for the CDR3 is TGTGCCAGCAGCCCTCAGCCGGACGGAGAGTCCTACAATGGGCAGTTCTTC. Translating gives CASSPQPDGESYNGQFF.

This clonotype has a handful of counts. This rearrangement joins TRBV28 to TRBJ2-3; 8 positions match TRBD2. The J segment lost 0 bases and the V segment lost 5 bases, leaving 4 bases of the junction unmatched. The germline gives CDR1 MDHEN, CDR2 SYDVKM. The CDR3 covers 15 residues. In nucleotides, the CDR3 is TGTGCCAGCAGTAAGATAGCGGGAAGCACAGATACGCAGTATTTT. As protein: CASSKIAGSTDTQYF.

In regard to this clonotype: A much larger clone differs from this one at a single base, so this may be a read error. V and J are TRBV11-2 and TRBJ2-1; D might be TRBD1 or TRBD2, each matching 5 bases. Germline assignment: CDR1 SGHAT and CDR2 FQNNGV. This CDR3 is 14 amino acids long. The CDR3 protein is CVSSLVVWDPEQFF. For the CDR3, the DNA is TGTGTCAGCAGCTTGGTAGTTTGGGACCCAGAGCAGTTCTTC.

DNA for the CDR3: TGCGCCAGCAGCCGAGGGACAGGGGGCGCCGAGCAGTACTTC. Its protein is CASSRGTGGAEQYF. The rearrangement uses TRBV4-1 and TRBJ2-7; TRBD1 aligns across 12 bases. Germline V lookup: CDR1 MGHRA, CDR2 YSYEKL. The CDR3 length is 14 residues. V lost 4 bases to trimming and J lost 6 bases; unmatched junction nucleotides: 4.

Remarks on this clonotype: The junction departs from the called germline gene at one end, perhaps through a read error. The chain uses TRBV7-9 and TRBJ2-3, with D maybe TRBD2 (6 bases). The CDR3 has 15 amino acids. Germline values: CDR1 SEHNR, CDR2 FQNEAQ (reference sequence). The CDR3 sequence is CASSWAGPSTDTRYF. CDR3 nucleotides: TGTGCCAGCAGCTGGGCGGGGCCCAGCACAGATACGCGGTATTTT.

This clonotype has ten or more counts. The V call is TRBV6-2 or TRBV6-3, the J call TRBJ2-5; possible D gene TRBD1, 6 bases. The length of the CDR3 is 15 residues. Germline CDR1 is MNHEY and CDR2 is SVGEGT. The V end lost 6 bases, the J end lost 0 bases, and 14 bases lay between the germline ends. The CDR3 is CASSDRDTYQETQYF. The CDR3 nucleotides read TGTGCCAGCAGCGACCGGGACACCTACCAAGAGACCCAGTACTTC.

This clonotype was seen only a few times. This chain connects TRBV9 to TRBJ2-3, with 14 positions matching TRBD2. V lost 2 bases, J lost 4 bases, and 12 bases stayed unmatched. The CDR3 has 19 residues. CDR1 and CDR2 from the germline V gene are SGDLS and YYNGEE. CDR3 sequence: CASSVSPEGTSGRADTQYF. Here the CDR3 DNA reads TGTGCCAGCAGCGTTTCTCCCGAGGGGACTAGCGGGAGAGCAGATACGCAGTATTTT. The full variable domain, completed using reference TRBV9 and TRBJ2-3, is DSGVTQTPKHLITATGQRVTLRCSPRSGDLSVYWYQQSLDQGLQFLIQYYNGEERAKGNILERFSAQQFPDLHSELNLSSLELGDSALYFCASSVSPEGTSGRADTQYFGPGTRLTVL.

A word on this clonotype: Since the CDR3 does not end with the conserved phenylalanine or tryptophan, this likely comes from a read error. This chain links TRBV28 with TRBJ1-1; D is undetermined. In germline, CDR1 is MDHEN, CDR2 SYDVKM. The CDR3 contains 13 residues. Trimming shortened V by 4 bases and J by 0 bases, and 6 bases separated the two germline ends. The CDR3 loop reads CASSSPLNTEAFL. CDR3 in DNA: TGTGCCAGCAGTTCACCTCTGAACACTGAAGCTTTCCTT.

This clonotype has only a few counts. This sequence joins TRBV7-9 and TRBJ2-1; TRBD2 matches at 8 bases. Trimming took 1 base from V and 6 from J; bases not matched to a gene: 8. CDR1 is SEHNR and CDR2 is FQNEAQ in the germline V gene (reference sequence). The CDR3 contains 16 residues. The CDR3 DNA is TGTGCCAGCAGCTTAGGAGGAGCGGGAGTTAGCAATGAGCAGTTCTTC. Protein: CASSLGGAGVSNEQFF.

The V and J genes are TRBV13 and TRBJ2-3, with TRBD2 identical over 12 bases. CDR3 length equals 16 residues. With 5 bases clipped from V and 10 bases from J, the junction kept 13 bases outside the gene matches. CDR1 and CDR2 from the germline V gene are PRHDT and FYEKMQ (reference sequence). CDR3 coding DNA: TGTGCCAGCAGCGCCTCTAGCGGGGGGGCGGCGCTGGCGCAGTATTTT. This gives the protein CASSASSGGAALAQYF. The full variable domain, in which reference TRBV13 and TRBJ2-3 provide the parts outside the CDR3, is AAGVIQSPRHLIKEKRETATLKCYPIPRHDTVYWYQQGPGQDPQFLISFYEKMQSDKGSIPDRFSAQQFSDYHSELNMSSLELGDSALYFCASSASSGGAALAQYFGPGTRLTVL.

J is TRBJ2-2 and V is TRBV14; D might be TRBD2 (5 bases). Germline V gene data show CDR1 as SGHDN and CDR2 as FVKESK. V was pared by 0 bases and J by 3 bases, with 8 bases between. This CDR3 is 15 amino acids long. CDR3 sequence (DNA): TGTGCCAGCAGCCAAGAAGAGGGAGACACCGGGGAGCTGTTTTTT. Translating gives CASSQEEGDTGELFF. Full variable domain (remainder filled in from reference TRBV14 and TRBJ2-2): EAGVTQFPSHSVIEKGQTVTLRCDPISGHDNLYWYRRVMGKEIKFLLHFVKESKQDESGMPNNRFLAERTGGTYSTLKVQPAELEDSGVYFCASSQEEGDTGELFFGEGSRLTVL.

DNA for the CDR3: TGTGCCAGCAGCCTACAGGAGAACTATGGCTACACCTTC. It encodes CASSLQENYGYTF. This chain uses TRBV7-9 with TRBJ1-2, with D perhaps matching TRBD1 (5 bases). The germline V gene has CDR1 SEHNR and CDR2 FQNEAQ (reference sequence). Trimming pared 5 bases from V and 2 bases from J, leaving 9 bases between. The CDR3 extends over 13 amino acids.

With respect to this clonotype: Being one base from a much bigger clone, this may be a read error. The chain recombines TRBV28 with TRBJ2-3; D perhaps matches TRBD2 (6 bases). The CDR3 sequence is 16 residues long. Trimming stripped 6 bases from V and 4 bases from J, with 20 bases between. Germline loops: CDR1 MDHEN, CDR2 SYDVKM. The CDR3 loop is CASRPRRGKGADTQYF. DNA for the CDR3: TGTGCCAGCAGACCCCGCCGCGGGAAGGGCGCAGATACGCAGTATTTT. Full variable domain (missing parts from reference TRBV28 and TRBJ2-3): DVKVTQSSRYLVKRTGEKVFLECVQDMDHENMFWYRQDPGLGLRLIYFSYDVKMKEKGDIPEGYSVSREKKERFSLILESASTNQTSMYLCASRPRRGKGADTQYFGPGTRLTVL.

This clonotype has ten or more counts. Here the CDR3 DNA reads TGTGCCAGCACCCCGGACACCTACGAGCAGTACTTC. Amino acids: CASTPDTYEQYF. The genes are TRBV7-9 and TRBJ2-7; D is perhaps TRBD1 (5 bases). Trimming stripped 7 bases from V and 2 bases from J, with 9 bases between. Per germline, CDR1 SEHNR and CDR2 FQNEAQ (reference sequence). The CDR3 consists of 12 residues.

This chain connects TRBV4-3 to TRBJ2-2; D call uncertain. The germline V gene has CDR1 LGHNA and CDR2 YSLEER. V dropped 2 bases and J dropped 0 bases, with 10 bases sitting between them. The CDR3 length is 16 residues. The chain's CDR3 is CASSQSAATNTGELFF. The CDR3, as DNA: TGCGCCAGCAGCCAAAGTGCAGCCACGAACACCGGGGAGCTGTTTTTT.

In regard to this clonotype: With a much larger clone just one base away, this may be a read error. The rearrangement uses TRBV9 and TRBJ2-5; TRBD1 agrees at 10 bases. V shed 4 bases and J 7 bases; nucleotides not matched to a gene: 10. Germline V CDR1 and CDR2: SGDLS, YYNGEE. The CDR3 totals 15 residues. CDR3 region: CASSSRTGGVATQYF. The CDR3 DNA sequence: TGTGCCAGCAGCAGCCGGACAGGGGGTGTAGCGACCCAGTACTTC.

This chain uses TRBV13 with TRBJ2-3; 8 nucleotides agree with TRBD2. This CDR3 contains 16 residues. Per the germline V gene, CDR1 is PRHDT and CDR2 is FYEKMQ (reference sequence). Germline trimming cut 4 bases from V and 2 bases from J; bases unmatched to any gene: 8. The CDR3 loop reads CASSSGGGTHTDTQYF. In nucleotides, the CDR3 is TGTGCCAGCAGCTCTGGCGGGGGGACCCACACAGATACGCAGTATTTT.

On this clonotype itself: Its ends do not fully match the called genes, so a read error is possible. CDR3: CASRQLTDMWNSLLHF. The CDR3 DNA follows: TGTGCCAGCCGACAACTGACGGACATGTGGAATTCACTCCTCCACTTT. This chain joins TRBV6-2 or TRBV6-3 and TRBJ1-6, with a tentative D call TRBD1 (5 bases). CDR1 MNHEY and CDR2 SVGEGT come from the germline V gene. This CDR3 is 16 amino acids long.

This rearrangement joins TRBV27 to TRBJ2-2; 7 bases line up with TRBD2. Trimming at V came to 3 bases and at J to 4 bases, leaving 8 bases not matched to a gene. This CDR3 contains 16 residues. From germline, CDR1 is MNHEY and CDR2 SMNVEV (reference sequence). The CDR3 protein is CASSLAGAIGTGELFF. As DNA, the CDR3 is TGTGCCAGCAGTTTGGCGGGAGCCATCGGCACCGGGGAGCTGTTTTTT.

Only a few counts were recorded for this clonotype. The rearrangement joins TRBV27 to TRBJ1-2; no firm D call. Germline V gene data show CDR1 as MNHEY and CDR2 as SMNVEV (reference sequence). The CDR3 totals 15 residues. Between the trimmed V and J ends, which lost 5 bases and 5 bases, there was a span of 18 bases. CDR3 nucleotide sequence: TGTGCCAGCAGTACAAGGTCGGGCCATATATATGGCTACACCTTC. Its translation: CASSTRSGHIYGYTF.